This is a list of T cell receptor beta chains from one sample in a study of blood T cell repertoires in COVID-19. The assay was immunoSEQ multiplex PCR, and TCRdb's table has in-frame clones only and misses some. The sample has approximately 210,000 clones; roughly 78% are singletons. Input material: peripheral blood. The receptors come from a woman in her thirties or forties with acute or convalescent COVID-19. The CDR3 runs from the conserved cysteine through the conserved F or W. The order of the fields is D gene, V gene, J gene, clone size, CDR3 protein, CDR3 DNA. A D gene is named only where the DNA matches it firmly. Size tells how often a clone was seen (once, few, many) or the class of an expanded clone, and some rows leave it out.

D: -
V: TRBV18
J: TRBJ2-1
size: -
CDR3: CASSPAVNEQFF
DNA: TGTGCCAGCTCACCAGCGGTTAATGAGCAGTTCTTC

D: TRBD2
V: TRBV5-4
J: TRBJ2-2
size: -
CDR3: CASSLGGRGRTGELFF
DNA: TGTGCCAGCAGCTTGGGCGGGAGGGGACGAACCGGGGAGCTGTTTTTT

D: -
V: TRBV5-1
J: TRBJ2-4
size: -
CDR3: CASSLALQGLTKNIQYF
DNA: TGCGCCAGCAGCTTGGCCCTACAGGGATTGACCAAAAACATTCAGTACTTC

D: -
V: TRBV18
J: TRBJ1-2
size: -
CDR3: CASSPATGQGYTF
DNA: TGTGCCAGCTCACCAGCAACAGGGCAAGGCTACACCTTC

D: TRBD2
V: TRBV12-3/TRBV12-4
J: TRBJ2-1
size: -
CDR3: CASSFWGRDEQFF
DNA: TGTGCCAGCAGTTTTTGGGGGAGGGATGAGCAGTTCTTC

D: TRBD2
V: TRBV4-2
J: TRBJ2-7
size: -
CDR3: CASSQVSVSGESYEQYF
DNA: TGTGCCAGCAGCCAAGTAAGCGTGAGCGGGGAATCCTACGAGCAGTACTTC

D: TRBD2
V: TRBV2
J: TRBJ2-1
size: -
CDR3: CASSDPLAGGLNEQFF
DNA: TGTGCCAGCAGTGATCCCCTAGCGGGGGGATTAAATGAGCAGTTCTTC

D: -
V: TRBV4-2
J: TRBJ2-3
size: -
CDR3: CASHPGVGDTQYF
DNA: TGTGCCAGTCACCCGGGGGTGGGTGATACGCAGTATTTT

D: -
V: TRBV7-9
J: TRBJ2-7
size: -
CDR3: CASSPLESYEQYF
DNA: TGTGCCAGCAGCCCCCTTGAGTCCTACGAGCAGTACTTC

D: -
V: TRBV24-1
J: TRBJ2-2
size: -
CDR3: CATSDYTLTTNTGELFF
DNA: TGTGCCACCAGTGATTACACGTTGACAACGAACACCGGGGAGCTGTTTTTT

D: TRBD2
V: TRBV7-8
J: TRBJ2-1
size: -
CDR3: CASSPWAGGSYNEQFF
DNA: TGTGCCAGCAGCCCCTGGGCGGGGGGGTCTTACAATGAGCAGTTCTTC

D: TRBD2
V: TRBV30
J: TRBJ2-2
size: -
CDR3: CAWKVSGSSTGELFF
DNA: TGTGCCTGGAAAGTGAGCGGGAGTTCCACCGGGGAGCTGTTTTTT

D: TRBD2
V: TRBV2
J: TRBJ2-1
size: -
CDR3: CASSDASGSYNEQFF
DNA: TGTGCCAGCAGTGACGCTAGCGGGTCCTACAATGAGCAGTTCTTC

D: -
V: TRBV5-1
J: TRBJ1-3
size: -
CDR3: CASSLSVGSSGNTIYF
DNA: TGCGCCAGCAGCTTATCGGTTGGGAGCTCTGGAAACACCATATATTTT

D: -
V: TRBV4-2
J: TRBJ1-6
size: few
CDR3: CASSQDSGGGSPLHF
DNA: TGTGCCAGCAGCCAAGATTCTGGGGGGGGTTCACCCCTCCACTTT

D: TRBD1
V: TRBV19
J: TRBJ1-2
size: once
CDR3: CASSTGTGGNYGYTF
DNA: TGTGCCAGTAGTACAGGGACAGGGGGTAACTATGGCTACACCTTC

D: TRBD2
V: TRBV18
J: TRBJ2-1
size: -
CDR3: CASSPLTSGSKIDEQFF
DNA: TGTGCCAGCTCACCCTTAACTAGCGGGAGTAAGATCGATGAGCAGTTCTTC

D: -
V: TRBV25-1
J: TRBJ1-1
size: -
CDR3: CASKKKGPTPGTEAFF
DNA: TGTGCCAGCAAGAAAAAGGGCCCGACCCCGGGGACTGAAGCTTTCTTT

D: TRBD2
V: TRBV12-5
J: TRBJ2-5
size: few
CDR3: CASGSRTSGRTETQYF
DNA: TGTGCTAGTGGTTCAAGGACTAGCGGGAGAACCGAGACCCAGTACTTC

D: -
V: TRBV3-1/TRBV3-2
J: TRBJ2-2
size: -
CDR3: CASSQKTIQGHGELFF
DNA: TGTGCCAGCAGCCAAAAAACCATCCAGGGCCACGGGGAGCTGTTTTTT

D: TRBD2
V: TRBV4-3
J: TRBJ2-7
size: -
CDR3: CASSQEGGRVEQYF
DNA: TGCGCCAGCAGCCAAGAAGGAGGGAGGGTAGAGCAGTACTTC

D: TRBD2
V: TRBV2
J: TRBJ2-2
size: -
CDR3: CASRVQREMTGELFF
DNA: TGTGCCAGCCGTGTCCAGCGGGAGATGACCGGGGAGCTGTTTTTT

D: TRBD2
V: TRBV5-1
J: TRBJ2-3
size: -
CDR3: CASSFSGGTTDTQYF
DNA: TGCGCCAGCAGCTTTAGCGGGGGAACCACAGATACGCAGTATTTT

D: TRBD2
V: TRBV9
J: TRBJ2-1
size: -
CDR3: CASSISGGVYNEQFF
DNA: TGTGCCAGCAGCATAAGCGGGGGGGTTTACAATGAGCAGTTCTTC

D: TRBD1
V: TRBV18
J: TRBJ2-2
size: -
CDR3: CASDRDLNTGELFF
DNA: TGTGCCAGCGACAGGGATCTCAACACCGGGGAGCTGTTTTTT

D: TRBD2
V: TRBV5-5
J: TRBJ2-3
size: -
CDR3: CASSSGGLALTDTQYF
DNA: TGTGCCAGCAGCTCCGGGGGACTAGCATTAACAGATACGCAGTATTTT

D: -
V: TRBV4-1
J: TRBJ1-1
size: -
CDR3: CASSQGGPWGLRF
DNA: TGCGCCAGCAGCCAAGGGGGCCCGTGGGGACTCCGGTTT

D: -
V: TRBV10-3
J: TRBJ2-2
size: -
CDR3: CAISEAIPGELFF
DNA: TGTGCCATCAGTGAGGCTATCCCCGGGGAGCTGTTTTTT